This TCR beta chain appears in the sequencing data of a study of cytomegalovirus exposure and HLA in healthy donors. Study overall: Unique TCRs from HLA-typed donors, roughly 87 million of them, were held in an early data release.

The PCR used 60 Vbeta and 13 Jbeta primers. Using immunoSEQ multiplex PCR, the repertoire was profiled, and TCRdb retains in-frame clones only, with some absent. The data contain 150,000 to 200,000 clones, 75% of them singletons. This clone was detected only a few times. Its cognate antigen is unknown. Study-wide results and limits: Accurate HLA-A and HLA-B prediction from TCR beta sequences was reported for most subjects.

The CDR3 spans 12 residues. Germline V gene sequence: CDR1 MNHEY, CDR2 SVGAGI. The germline V and J ends were trimmed by 7 bases and 5 bases, with 11 bases remaining between them. The rearrangement uses TRBV6-5 and TRBJ1-1; no definite D call. This TCR came from a woman aged 40-49 years in good health and CMV-seropositive. The sample consisted of PBMCs. The CDR3 here is CASTGEGTEAFF. The CDR3 DNA follows: TGTGCCAGCACCGGGGAGGGAACTGAAGCTTTCTTT.